This T cell receptor beta chain emerged from a study of molecular identifiers for immune sequencing clone quantification. CDR3 length equals 15 residues. V shed 1 base and J shed 4 bases, with 13 bases lying between them. Germline-derived CDR1 and CDR2 are SGHTA and FQGNSA. Each CDR3 protein is one row after TCRdb ran MiXCR on the PCR reads. The sample includes under 800,000 distinct CDR3 sequences, roughly 25% seen only once; the top ten take 0.6% to 0.9%. Study observations and caveats: Identical TCR molecules can share a barcode, and this sharing could underestimate highly expanded clone sizes. In CMV-specific effectors, clones above 20 copies held over 99% of molecules; naive, under 1%. Among some 910,000 naive cells, as was reported, spiked Jurkat TCR RNA from one cell was detectable.

Remarks on this clonotype: Its antigen is not known.

Sorting selected naive CD8 T cells with a CD8+CD4-CCR7+CD45RA+ phenotype. J is TRBJ1-2 and V is TRBV7-2; D gene unclear. The sequencing input was naive CD8+ T cells from blood, with Jurkat cell RNA spiked in. Indicated subset: FACS-sorted CD8+CD4-CCR7+CD45RA+ naive T cells. This TCR derives from a human donor in good health. Some libraries in this study had Jurkat cell RNA spiked in. The CDR3, as DNA: TGTGCCAGCAGCTTAGATGGAGGGAATATCTATGGCTACACCTTC. Translated, it gives CASSLDGGNIYGYTF.